This T cell receptor (beta chain) stems from a study of T cell clonotyping in hematopoietic cell transplantation. The CDR3 is made up of 12 amino acids. Germline CDR1 SGHNT, CDR2 YYREEE (reference sequence). Trimming removed 6 bases from V and 9 bases from J; junction bases left unmatched: 6. Study results and caveats: Higher Inverse Simpson Index values in graft donor and pretransplant recipient predicted broader posttransplant TCR diversity. Few recipient clonotypes overlapped donors; over 95% were de novo at given depth. CD4 and CD8 repertoire contributions could not be separated without sorting. Recipient TCR diversity dropped after transplant; expanded clonotypes rose from day 30 to 180.

Regarding this clone: Its antigen is still unknown.

TCRdb's table, derived via immunoSEQ multiplex PCR, lists solely in-frame clones and lacks some. The profile covers roughly 17,000 clones, with around 90% appearing a single time and around 5% taken by the ten largest. The J gene is TRBJ2-1, the V gene TRBV5-4, with 7 bases lining up with TRBD1. The sample comprised peripheral blood mononuclear cells. The TCR originated in a man aged 40-49 years in good health. Some clones in this sample may be carry-over from other donors' samples. The CDR3: CASTGTAPEQFF. The CDR3 bases are TGTGCCAGCACCGGGACAGCCCCTGAGCAGTTCTTC.